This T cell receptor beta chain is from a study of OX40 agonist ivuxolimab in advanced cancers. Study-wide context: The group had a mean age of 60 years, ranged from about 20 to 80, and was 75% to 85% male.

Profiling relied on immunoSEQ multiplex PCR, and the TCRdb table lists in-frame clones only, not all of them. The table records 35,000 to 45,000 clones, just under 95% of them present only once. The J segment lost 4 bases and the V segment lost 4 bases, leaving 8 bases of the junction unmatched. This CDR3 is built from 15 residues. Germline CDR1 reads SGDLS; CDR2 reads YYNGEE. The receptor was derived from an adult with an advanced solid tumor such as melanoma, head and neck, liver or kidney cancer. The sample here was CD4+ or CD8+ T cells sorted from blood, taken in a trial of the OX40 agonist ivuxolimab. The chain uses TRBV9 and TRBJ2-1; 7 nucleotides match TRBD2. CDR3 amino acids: CASSPKGGVYNEQFF. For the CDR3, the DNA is TGTGCCAGCAGCCCCAAGGGAGGGGTATACAATGAGCAGTTCTTC. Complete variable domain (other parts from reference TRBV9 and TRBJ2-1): DSGVTQTPKHLITATGQRVTLRCSPRSGDLSVYWYQQSLDQGLQFLIQYYNGEERAKGNILERFSAQQFPDLHSELNLSSLELGDSALYFCASSPKGGVYNEQFFGPGTRLTVL.